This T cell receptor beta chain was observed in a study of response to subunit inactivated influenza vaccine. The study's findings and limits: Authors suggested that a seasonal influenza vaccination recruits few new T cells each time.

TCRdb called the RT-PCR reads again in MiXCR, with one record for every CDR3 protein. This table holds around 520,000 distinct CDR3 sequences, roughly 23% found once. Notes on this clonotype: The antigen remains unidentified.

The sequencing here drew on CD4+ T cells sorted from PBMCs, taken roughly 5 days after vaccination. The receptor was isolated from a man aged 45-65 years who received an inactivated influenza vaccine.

CDR3: CSVEFGPSTDTQYF. The CDR3, as DNA: TGCAGCGTTGAGTTCGGGCCTAGCACAGATACGCAGTATTTT. V usage is TRBV29-1 and J usage is TRBJ2-3; D gene ambiguous. The V end was cut by 3 bases, the J end by 0 bases, with 10 bases between. Germline loops: CDR1 SQVTM, CDR2 ANQGSEA. The CDR3 totals 14 residues.